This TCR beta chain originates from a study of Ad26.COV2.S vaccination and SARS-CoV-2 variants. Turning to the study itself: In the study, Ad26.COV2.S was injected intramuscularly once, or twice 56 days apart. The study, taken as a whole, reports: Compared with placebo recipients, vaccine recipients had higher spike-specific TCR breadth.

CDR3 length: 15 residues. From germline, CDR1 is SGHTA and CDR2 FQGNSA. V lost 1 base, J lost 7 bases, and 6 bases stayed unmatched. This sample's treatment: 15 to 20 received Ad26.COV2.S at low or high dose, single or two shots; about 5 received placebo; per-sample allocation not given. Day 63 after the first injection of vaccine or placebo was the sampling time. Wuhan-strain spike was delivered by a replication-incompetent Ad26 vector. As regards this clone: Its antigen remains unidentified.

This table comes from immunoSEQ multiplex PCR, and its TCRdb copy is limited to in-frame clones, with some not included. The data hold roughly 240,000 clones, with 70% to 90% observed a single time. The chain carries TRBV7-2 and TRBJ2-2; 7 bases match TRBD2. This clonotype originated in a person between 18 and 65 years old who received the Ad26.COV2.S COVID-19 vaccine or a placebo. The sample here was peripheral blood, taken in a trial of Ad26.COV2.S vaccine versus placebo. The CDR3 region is CASSLGRSGVGELFF. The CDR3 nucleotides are TGTGCCAGCAGCTTAGGCCGGAGCGGGGTCGGGGAGCTGTTTTTT.